These 24 T cell receptor beta chains were sequenced from one sample in a study of blood T cell repertoires in COVID-19 (TCRdb year 2020). Library prep was done by the immunoSEQ multiplex PCR assay. This immuneACCESS table, as held by TCRdb, lists in-frame sequences with V and J called but not all clones. Of the missing ones, under half trace to an unresolved V gene in checked studies; the others have no known cause. Here the sample has roughly 190,000 clones; more than 80% occur a single time. More than 9.5% of the sample goes to the ten largest clones. The material sequenced was peripheral blood. The origin of the receptors is a woman in her 40s with COVID-19, enrolled during active disease.

The chain joins TRBV7-9 to TRBJ1-2; the D gene is possibly TRBD1 (5 bases). There are 14 residues in the CDR3. Germline lookup yields CDR1 SEHNR and CDR2 FQNEAQ (reference sequence). V shed 6 bases and J shed 5 bases, with 16 bases lying between them. DNA of the CDR3: TGTGCCAGCAGTCGAGACAGAGATGGGTATGGCTACACCTTC. Translating it yields CASSRDRDGYGYTF.

The J gene is TRBJ2-7, the V gene TRBV12-3 or TRBV12-4, with 10 bases identical to TRBD2. Trimming cost V 5 bases and J 5 bases; bases outside gene matches: 3. This CDR3 spans 13 amino acids. In nucleotides, the CDR3 is TGTGCCAGCAGTCTGGGACTAGCGCACGAGCAGTACTTC. Its protein is CASSLGLAHEQYF.

This rearrangement joins TRBV18 to TRBJ2-5; 10 bases match TRBD1. This CDR3 is 15 amino acids long. J gave up 4 bases and V 4 bases, and 6 bases lay outside the gene matches. CDR1 and CDR2 from the germline V gene are KGHSH and LQKENI. CDR3 coding DNA: TGTGCCAGCTCACGACAGGGGGCTCGAGGAGAGACCCAGTACTTC. Amino acids: CASSRQGARGETQYF.

The chain uses TRBV30 and TRBJ1-1; D unclear. V lost 0 bases and J 4 bases, leaving 6 bases between the germline ends. The CDR3 contains 12 residues. Germline V gene data show CDR1 as GTSNPN and CDR2 as SVGIG (reference sequence). CDR3 loop: CAWSVGSTEAFF. CDR3 coding DNA: TGTGCCTGGAGTGTAGGGAGCACTGAAGCTTTCTTT.

The genes are TRBV6-4 and TRBJ1-5; possible D gene TRBD1, 6 bases. The CDR3 covers 19 residues. Looked up from germline, CDR1 is MRHNA and CDR2 is SNTAGT. The V gene lost 7 bases and the J gene lost 3 bases, with 28 bases spanning the gap. The CDR3 reads CASTQGQHTATLFNQPQHF. The CDR3 region has the DNA TGTGCCAGCACCCAGGGACAACACACCGCCACGCTATTCAATCAGCCCCAGCATTTT.

The chain employs TRBV11-2 and TRBJ2-6, with 7 bases that match TRBD2. V lost 5 bases and J lost 0; bases outside the gene matches: 7. The CDR3 has 17 amino acids. Germline V gene data show CDR1 as SGHAT and CDR2 as FQNNGV. DNA for the CDR3: TGTGCCAGCAGCCGGGGGGTTCCGAGCTCTGGGGCCAACGTCCTGACTTTC. Protein sequence: CASSRGVPSSGANVLTF.

This chain uses TRBV15 with TRBJ2-1; the D gene is possibly TRBD2 (5 bases). Germline V gene sequence: CDR1 LNHNV, CDR2 YYDKDF (reference sequence). V was cut by 0 bases and J by 1 base, with 13 bases left in between. The CDR3 contains 17 residues. CDR3 loop: CATSRDLGSRSYNEQFF. The CDR3 DNA sequence: TGTGCCACCAGCAGAGATTTGGGGAGTAGATCCTACAATGAGCAGTTCTTC.

The rearrangement links TRBV6-5 to TRBJ2-2; 8 bases fit TRBD2. Losses at the gene ends were 6 bases for V and 9 bases for J; bases not matched to a gene: 12. This CDR3 has 15 residues. The germline V gene encodes CDR1 MNHEY and CDR2 SVGAGI. In DNA form, the CDR3 reads TGTGCCAGCAGCACTCGGGAGGGAGTTGCCTGGGAGCTGTTTTTT. Its protein is CASSTREGVAWELFF.

This clone turned up a few times. V usage is TRBV2 and J usage is TRBJ1-5; D is undetermined. CDR3 size: 13 residues. Germline-derived CDR1 and CDR2 are SNHLY and FYNNEI. V shed 4 bases and J shed 9 bases, with 13 bases lying between them. CDR3 residues: CASSGALGWPQHF. The CDR3 DNA reads as TGTGCCAGCAGTGGGGCCCTTGGTTGGCCCCAGCATTTT.

This clone appeared once. As DNA, the CDR3 is TGTGCCAGCTCCCCGCGGGGGACCGTTTTTGGCTACACCTTC. Amino acids: CASSPRGTVFGYTF. V usage is TRBV6-5 and J usage is TRBJ1-2; tentative D call: TRBD1 (5 bases). Germline CDR1 reads MNHEY; CDR2 reads SVGAGI. The CDR3 totals 14 residues. V lost 8 bases and J 7 bases, leaving 20 bases between the germline ends.

The chain has TRBV18 and TRBJ1-1; D gene unclear. Trimming removed 6 bases at V and 1 base at J, with 15 bases between. The germline V gene encodes CDR1 KGHSH and CDR2 LQKENI. This CDR3 is built from 15 residues. CDR3 sequence (DNA): TGTGCCAGCTCCCCGAGCGGGCGGACGAACACTGAAGCTTTCTTT. It translates to CASSPSGRTNTEAFF.

V is TRBV5-8 and J is TRBJ1-2; D is unclear. Germline V gives CDR1 SGHTS, CDR2 YDEGEE. The CDR3 spans 18 residues. Trimming shortened V by 1 base and J by 4 bases, and 23 bases separated the two germline ends. CDR3 nucleotide sequence: TGTGCCAGCAGCTTGTCTCTTTCTAACCGGTTTACCGGCTATGGCTACACCTTC. The encoded protein is CASSLSLSNRFTGYGYTF. Supplemented by reference TRBV5-8 and TRBJ1-2, the full variable domain reads EAGVTQSPTHLIKTRGQQATLRCSPISGHTSVYWYQQALGLGLQFLLWYDEGEERNRGNFPPRFSGRQFPNYSSELNVNALELEDSALYLCASSLSLSNRFTGYGYTFGSGTRLTVV.

The count of this clone is one. The chain carries TRBV20-1 and TRBJ2-3, with D possibly matching TRBD2 (6 bases). This CDR3 has 11 residues. Looked up from germline, CDR1 is DFQATT and CDR2 is SNEGSKA (reference sequence). The CDR3 sequence is CSLGRGYTQYF. The CDR3 nucleotides are TGCAGCCTAGGGCGGGGTTATACGCAGTATTTT.

V usage is TRBV7-6 and J usage is TRBJ2-5; a possible D gene is TRBD1 (5 bases). V lost 2 bases, J lost 5 bases, and 12 bases lay in between. CDR3 size: 14 residues. CDR1 and CDR2 from the germline V gene are SGHVS and FNYEAQ. CDR3 coding DNA: TGTGCCAGCAGCTTATCTCAGGGTTACGAGACCCAGTACTTC. This translates into CASSLSQGYETQYF.

The V gene is TRBV19, the J gene TRBJ1-1, with a weak D call TRBD1 (5 bases). The germline V gene encodes CDR1 LNHDA and CDR2 SQIVND (reference sequence). V was pared by 5 bases and J by 3 bases, with 13 bases between. The CDR3 extends over 14 amino acids. The CDR3 DNA reads TGTGCCAGTAGTTCAGGGATTGGGTACACTGAAGCTTTCTTT. This translates into CASSSGIGYTEAFF. Using reference TRBV19 and TRBJ1-1 for the parts outside the CDR3, the full variable domain is DGGITQSPKYLFRKEGQNVTLSCEQNLNHDAMYWYRQDPGQGLRLIYYSQIVNDFQKGDIAEGYSVSREKKESFPLTVTSAQKNPTAFYLCASSSGIGYTEAFFGQGTRLTVV.

The chain is built from TRBV5-1 and TRBJ1-3; the D gene is possibly TRBD1 (5 bases). The V end lost 0 bases, the J end lost 2 bases, and 12 bases lay between the germline ends. Germline V gene sequence: CDR1 SGHRS, CDR2 YFSETQ. This CDR3 has 16 amino acids. CDR3 nucleotide sequence: TGCGCCAGCAGCTTGGGCCAGGGCTTTGCTGGAAACACCATATATTTT. Residues: CASSLGQGFAGNTIYF.

This sequence joins TRBV10-1 and TRBJ1-2; 8 bases are a match to TRBD1. CDR3 length: 15 amino acids. The germline gives CDR1 WNHNN, CDR2 SYGVQD (reference sequence). Trimming cost V 6 bases and J 4 bases; bases outside gene matches: 10. DNA for the CDR3: TGCGCCAGCAGCTACAGGACAGGGCACAGCTATGGCTACACCTTC. Protein product: CASSYRTGHSYGYTF.

The V call is TRBV5-8, the J call TRBJ1-5, with TRBD1 as a possible D gene (5 bases). The CDR3 is made up of 16 amino acids. Trimming took off 1 base at V and 7 bases at J, with 18 bases between the two ends. Germline V gene lookup returns CDR1 SGHTS and CDR2 YDEGEE. CDR3 DNA sequence: TGTGCCAGCAGCTTGTCTCTCAGGGCCCAGGAGCAGCCCCAGCATTTT. Protein: CASSLSLRAQEQPQHF. Combining the CDR3 with reference TRBV5-8 and TRBJ1-5 gives the whole variable domain EAGVTQSPTHLIKTRGQQATLRCSPISGHTSVYWYQQALGLGLQFLLWYDEGEERNRGNFPPRFSGRQFPNYSSELNVNALELEDSALYLCASSLSLRAQEQPQHFGDGTRLSIL.

This clone appeared a single time. V is TRBV6-6 and J is TRBJ1-5, with 7 positions matching TRBD1. The trim removed 6 bases at V and 3 bases at J, leaving 2 bases unmatched. Germline V gene data show CDR1 as MNHNY and CDR2 as SVGAGI (reference sequence). The CDR3 totals 13 residues. CDR3 protein: CASRTGANQPQHF. DNA for the CDR3: TGTGCCAGCAGAACAGGGGCCAATCAGCCCCAGCATTTT.

The chain is built from TRBV7-9 and TRBJ2-1; the match to TRBD1 covers 11 bases. Losses at the gene ends were 5 bases for V and 7 bases for J; bases not matched to a gene: 7. The CDR3 runs to 15 residues. Germline CDR1 reads SEHNR; CDR2 reads FQNEAQ (reference sequence). The CDR3 here is CASSPRDRGGNEQFF. The CDR3 coding sequence is TGTGCCAGCAGCCCACGGGACAGGGGGGGTAATGAGCAGTTCTTC.

The chain combines TRBV15 with TRBJ2-2, with a tentative D call TRBD1 (6 bases). Trimming left V 8 bases short and J 4 bases short, with 14 bases between. The CDR3 is 14 residues long. CDR1 is LNHNV and CDR2 is YYDKDF in the germline V gene (reference sequence). The CDR3 loop is CATGAGTTTGELFF. The CDR3, as DNA: TGTGCCACCGGGGCCGGGACAACCACCGGGGAGCTGTTTTTT.

The chain links TRBV12-3 or TRBV12-4 to TRBJ1-1; TRBD1 agrees at 8 bases. This CDR3 contains 13 residues. J was trimmed by 6 bases and V by 8 bases; bases with no gene match: 8. Here the CDR3 reads CASDRTGKAEAFF. DNA for the CDR3: TGTGCCAGCGATAGGACAGGGAAAGCTGAAGCTTTCTTT.

The chain has TRBV27 and TRBJ2-3, with 9 bases fitting TRBD2. Trimming removed 6 bases from V and 2 bases from J; junction bases left unmatched: 18. The germline CDR1 and CDR2 sequences are MNHEY and SMNVEV (reference sequence). This CDR3 comprises 19 residues. This CDR3 is CASREIVSASGALTDTQYF. The CDR3 DNA reads as TGTGCCAGCAGGGAAATCGTATCGGCTAGCGGGGCCCTCACAGATACGCAGTATTTT.

V and J are TRBV7-8 and TRBJ2-7, with no clear D. The CDR3 length is 13 residues. Trimming shortened V by 2 bases and J by 3 bases, and 8 bases separated the two germline ends. CDR1 and CDR2 (germline): SGHVS, FQNEAQ. CDR3 residues: CASSLPDNYEQYF. The CDR3 DNA reads TGTGCCAGCAGCTTACCCGACAACTACGAGCAGTACTTC.